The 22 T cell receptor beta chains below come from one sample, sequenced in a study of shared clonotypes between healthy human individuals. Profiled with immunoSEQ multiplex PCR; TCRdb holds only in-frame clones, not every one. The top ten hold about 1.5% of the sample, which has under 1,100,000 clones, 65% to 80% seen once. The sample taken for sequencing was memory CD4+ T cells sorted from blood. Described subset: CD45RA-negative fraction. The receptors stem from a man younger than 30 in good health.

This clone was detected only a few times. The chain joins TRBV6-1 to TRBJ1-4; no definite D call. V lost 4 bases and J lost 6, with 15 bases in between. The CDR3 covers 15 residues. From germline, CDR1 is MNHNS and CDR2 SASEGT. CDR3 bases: TGTGCCAGCAGTGTTACCTTCCGATCGGATGAAAAACTGTTTTTT. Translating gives CASSVTFRSDEKLFF.

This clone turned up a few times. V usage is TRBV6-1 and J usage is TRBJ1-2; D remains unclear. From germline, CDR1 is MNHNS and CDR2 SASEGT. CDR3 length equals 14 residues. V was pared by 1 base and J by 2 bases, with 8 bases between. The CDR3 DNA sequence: TGTGCCAGCAGTGAAGAACCAACCAACTATGGCTACACCTTC. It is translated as CASSEEPTNYGYTF.

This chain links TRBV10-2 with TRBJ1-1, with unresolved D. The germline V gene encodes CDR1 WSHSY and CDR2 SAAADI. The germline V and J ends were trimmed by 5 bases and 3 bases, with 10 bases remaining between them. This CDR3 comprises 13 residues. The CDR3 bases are TGCGCCAGCAGTTGGAAGGGAGACACTGAAGCTTTCTTT. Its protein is CASSWKGDTEAFF.

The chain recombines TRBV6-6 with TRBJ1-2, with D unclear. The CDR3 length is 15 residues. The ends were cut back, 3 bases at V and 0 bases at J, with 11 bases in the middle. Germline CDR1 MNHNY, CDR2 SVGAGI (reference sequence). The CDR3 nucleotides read TGTGCCAGCAGTTATCCTGGCCGCACTAACTATGGCTACACCTTC. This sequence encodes CASSYPGRTNYGYTF.

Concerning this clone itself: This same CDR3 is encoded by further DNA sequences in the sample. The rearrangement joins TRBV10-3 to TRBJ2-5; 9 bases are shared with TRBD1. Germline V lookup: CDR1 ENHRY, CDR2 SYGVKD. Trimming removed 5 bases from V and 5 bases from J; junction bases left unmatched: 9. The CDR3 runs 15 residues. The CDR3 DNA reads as TGTGCCATCAGTCTGGACAGGGGCGGTGGGGAGACCCAGTACTTC. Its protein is CAISLDRGGGETQYF.

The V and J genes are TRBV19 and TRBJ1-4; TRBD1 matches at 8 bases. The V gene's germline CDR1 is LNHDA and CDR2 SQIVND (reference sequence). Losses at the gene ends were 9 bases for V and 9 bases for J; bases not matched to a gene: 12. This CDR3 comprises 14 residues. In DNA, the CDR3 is TGTGCCAGCAGAACAAATGGACAGGGACAAAAACTGTTTTTT. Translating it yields CASRTNGQGQKLFF.

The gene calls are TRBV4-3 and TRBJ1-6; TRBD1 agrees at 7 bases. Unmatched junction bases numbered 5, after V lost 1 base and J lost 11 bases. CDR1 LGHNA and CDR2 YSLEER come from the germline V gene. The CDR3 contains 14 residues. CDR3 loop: CASSQVGQGAPLHF. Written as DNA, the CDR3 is TGCGCCAGCAGCCAAGTTGGTCAGGGGGCACCCCTCCACTTT.

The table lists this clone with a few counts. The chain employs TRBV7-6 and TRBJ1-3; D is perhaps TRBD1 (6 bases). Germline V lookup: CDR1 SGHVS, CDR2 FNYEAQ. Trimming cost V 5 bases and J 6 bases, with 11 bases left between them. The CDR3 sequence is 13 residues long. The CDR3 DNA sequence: TGTGCCAGCAGCACCCGACAGGAAAACACCATATATTTT. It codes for CASSTRQENTIYF.

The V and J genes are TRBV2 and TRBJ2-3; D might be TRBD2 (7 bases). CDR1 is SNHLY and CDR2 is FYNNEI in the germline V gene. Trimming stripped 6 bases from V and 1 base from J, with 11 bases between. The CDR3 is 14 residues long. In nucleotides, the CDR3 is TGTGCCAGCAGCACAGGGAGGGGCACAGATACGCAGTATTTT. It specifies CASSTGRGTDTQYF.

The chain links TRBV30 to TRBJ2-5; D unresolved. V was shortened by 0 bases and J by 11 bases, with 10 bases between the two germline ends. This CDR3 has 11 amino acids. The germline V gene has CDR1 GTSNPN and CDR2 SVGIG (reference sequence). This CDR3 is CAWSVGLVQYF. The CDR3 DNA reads TGTGCCTGGAGTGTTGGGTTGGTACAGTACTTC.

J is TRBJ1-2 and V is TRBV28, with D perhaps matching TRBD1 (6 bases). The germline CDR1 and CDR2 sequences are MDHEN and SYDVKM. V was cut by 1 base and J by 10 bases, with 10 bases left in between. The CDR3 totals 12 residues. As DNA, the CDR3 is TGTGCCAGCAGTTTATCCCGACAGGTCTACACCTTC. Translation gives CASSLSRQVYTF.

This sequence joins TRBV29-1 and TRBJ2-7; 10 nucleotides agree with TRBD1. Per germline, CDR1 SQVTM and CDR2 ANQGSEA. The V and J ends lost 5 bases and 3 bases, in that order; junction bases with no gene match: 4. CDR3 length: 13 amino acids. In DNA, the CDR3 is TGCAGCGTTACCGGGACAGGGGTCTACGAGCAGTACTTC. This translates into CSVTGTGVYEQYF.

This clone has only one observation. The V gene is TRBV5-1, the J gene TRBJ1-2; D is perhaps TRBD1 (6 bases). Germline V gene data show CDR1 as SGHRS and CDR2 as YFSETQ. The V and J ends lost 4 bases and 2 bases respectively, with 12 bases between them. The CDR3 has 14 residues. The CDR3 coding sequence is TGCGCCAGCAGCCCGGGGGGCCGGAACTATGGCTACACCTTC. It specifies CASSPGGRNYGYTF. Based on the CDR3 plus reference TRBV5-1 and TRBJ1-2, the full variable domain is KAGVTQTPRYLIKTRGQQVTLSCSPISGHRSVSWYQQTPGQGLQFLFEYFSETQRNKGNFPGRFSGRQFSNSRSEMNVSTLELGDSALYLCASSPGGRNYGYTFGSGTRLTVV.

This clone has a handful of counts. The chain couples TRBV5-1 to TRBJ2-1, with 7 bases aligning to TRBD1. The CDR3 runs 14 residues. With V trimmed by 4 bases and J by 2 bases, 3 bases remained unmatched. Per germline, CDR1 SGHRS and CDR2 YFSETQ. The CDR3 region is CASSPGQTYNEQFF. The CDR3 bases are TGCGCCAGCAGCCCGGGACAGACCTACAATGAGCAGTTCTTC.

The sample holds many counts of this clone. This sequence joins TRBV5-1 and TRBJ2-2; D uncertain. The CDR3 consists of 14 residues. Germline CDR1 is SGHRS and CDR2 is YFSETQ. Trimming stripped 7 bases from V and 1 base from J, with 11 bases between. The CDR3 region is CASFNTRNTGELFF. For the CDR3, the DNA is TGCGCCAGCTTTAACACCCGGAACACCGGGGAGCTGTTTTTT.

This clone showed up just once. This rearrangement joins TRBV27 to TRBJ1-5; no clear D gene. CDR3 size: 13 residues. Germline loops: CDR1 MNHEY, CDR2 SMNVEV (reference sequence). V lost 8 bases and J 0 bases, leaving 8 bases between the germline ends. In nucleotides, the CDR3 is TGTGCCAGCGGACCCTATAGCAATCAGCCCCAGCATTTT. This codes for CASGPYSNQPQHF.

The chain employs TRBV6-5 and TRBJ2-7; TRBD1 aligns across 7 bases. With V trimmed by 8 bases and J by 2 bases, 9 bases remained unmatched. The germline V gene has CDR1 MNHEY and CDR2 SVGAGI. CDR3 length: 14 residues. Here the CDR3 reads CASPRDRAAYEQYF. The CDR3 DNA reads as TGTGCCAGCCCAAGAGACAGGGCTGCCTACGAGCAGTACTTC.

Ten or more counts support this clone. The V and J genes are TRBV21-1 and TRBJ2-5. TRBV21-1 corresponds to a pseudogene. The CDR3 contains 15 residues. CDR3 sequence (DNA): TGTGCCAGCAGCAATGATCAGGGGAGGAAAGAGACCCAGTACTTC. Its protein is CASSNDQGRKETQYF.

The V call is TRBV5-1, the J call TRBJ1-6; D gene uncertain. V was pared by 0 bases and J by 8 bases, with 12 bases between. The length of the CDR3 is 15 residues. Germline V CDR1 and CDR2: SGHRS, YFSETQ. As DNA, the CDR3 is TGCGCCAGCAGCTTGGCCCGGGTCAGAGATTCACCCCTCCACTTT. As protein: CASSLARVRDSPLHF.

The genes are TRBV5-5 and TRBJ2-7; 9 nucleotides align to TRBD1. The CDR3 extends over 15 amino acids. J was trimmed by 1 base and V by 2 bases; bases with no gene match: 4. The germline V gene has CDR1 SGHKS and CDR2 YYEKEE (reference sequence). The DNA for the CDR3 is TGTGCCAGCAGCTTCGGACAGGGGATTTCCTACGAGCAGTACTTC. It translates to CASSFGQGISYEQYF.

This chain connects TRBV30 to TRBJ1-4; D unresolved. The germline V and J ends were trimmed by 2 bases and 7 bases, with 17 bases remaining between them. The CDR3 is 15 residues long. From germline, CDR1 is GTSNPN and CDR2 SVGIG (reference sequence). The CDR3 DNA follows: TGTGCCTGGAGTCTCAGTGCCGGGCCCCGTGAAAAACTGTTTTTT. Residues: CAWSLSAGPREKLFF. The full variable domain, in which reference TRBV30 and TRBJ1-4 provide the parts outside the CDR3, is SQTIHQWPATLVQPVGSPLSLECTVEGTSNPNLYWYRQAAGRGLQLLFYSVGIGQISSEVPQNLSASRPQDRQFILSSKKLLLSDSGFYLCAWSLSAGPREKLFFGSGTQLSVL.

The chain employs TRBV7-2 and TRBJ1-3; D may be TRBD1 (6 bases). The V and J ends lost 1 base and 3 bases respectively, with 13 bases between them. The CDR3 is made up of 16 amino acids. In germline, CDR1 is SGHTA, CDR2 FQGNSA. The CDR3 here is CASSLGPRGGGNTIYF. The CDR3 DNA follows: TGTGCCAGCAGCTTAGGCCCCAGGGGCGGTGGAAACACCATATATTTT.